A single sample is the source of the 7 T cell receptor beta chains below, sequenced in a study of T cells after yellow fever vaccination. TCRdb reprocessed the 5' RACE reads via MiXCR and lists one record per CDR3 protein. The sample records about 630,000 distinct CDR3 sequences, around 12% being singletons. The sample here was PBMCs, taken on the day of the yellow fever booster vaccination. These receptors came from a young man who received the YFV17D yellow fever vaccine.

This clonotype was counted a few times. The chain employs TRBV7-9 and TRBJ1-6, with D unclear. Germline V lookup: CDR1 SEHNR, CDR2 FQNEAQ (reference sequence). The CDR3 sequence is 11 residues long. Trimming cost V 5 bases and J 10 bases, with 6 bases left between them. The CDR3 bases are TGTGCCAGCAGCCCCCCCTCACCCCTCCACTTT. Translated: CASSPPSPLHF.

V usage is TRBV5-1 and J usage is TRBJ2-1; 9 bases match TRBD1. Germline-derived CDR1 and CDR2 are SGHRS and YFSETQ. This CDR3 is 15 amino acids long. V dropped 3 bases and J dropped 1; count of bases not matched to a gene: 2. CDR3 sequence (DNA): TGCGCCAGCAGCTACGGGACAGGGTCCTACAATGAGCAGTTCTTC. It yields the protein CASSYGTGSYNEQFF.

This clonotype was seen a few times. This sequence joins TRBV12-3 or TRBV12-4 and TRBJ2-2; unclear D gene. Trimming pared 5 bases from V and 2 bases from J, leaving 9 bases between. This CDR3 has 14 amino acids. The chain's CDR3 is CASSHKRNTGELFF. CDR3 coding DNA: TGTGCCAGCAGTCATAAGAGAAACACCGGGGAGCTGTTTTTT.

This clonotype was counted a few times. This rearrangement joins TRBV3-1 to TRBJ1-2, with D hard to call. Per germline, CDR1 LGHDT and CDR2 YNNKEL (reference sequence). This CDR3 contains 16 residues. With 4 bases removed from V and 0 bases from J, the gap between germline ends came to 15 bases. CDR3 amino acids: CASSPAGPEANYGYTF. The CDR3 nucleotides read TGTGCCAGCAGCCCAGCCGGACCGGAGGCTAACTATGGCTACACCTTC.

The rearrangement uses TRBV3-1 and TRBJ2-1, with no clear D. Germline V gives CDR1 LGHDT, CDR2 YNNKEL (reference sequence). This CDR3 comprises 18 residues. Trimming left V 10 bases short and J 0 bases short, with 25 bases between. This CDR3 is CATSFPPQPGLSYNEQFF. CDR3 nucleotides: TGTGCCACCAGTTTTCCACCTCAGCCGGGCCTCTCCTACAATGAGCAGTTCTTC.

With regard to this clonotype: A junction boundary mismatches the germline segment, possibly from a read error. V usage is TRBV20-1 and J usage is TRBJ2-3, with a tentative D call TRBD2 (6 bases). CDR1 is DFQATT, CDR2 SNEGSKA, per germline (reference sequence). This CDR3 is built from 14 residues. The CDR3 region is CSATGTPGTDKQYF. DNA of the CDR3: TGCAGTGCTACCGGGACTCCGGGCACAGATAAGCAGTATTTT.

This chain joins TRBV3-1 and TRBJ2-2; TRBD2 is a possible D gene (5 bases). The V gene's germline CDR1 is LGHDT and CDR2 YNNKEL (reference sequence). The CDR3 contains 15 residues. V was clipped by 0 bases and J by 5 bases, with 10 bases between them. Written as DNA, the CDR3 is TGTGCCAGCAGCCAAGAAGCCCTAGCAACCGGGGAGCTGTTTTTT. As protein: CASSQEALATGELFF.